Described below is a single T cell receptor beta chain sequence and its context. With V trimmed by 4 bases and J by 0 bases, 4 bases remained unmatched. The CDR3 totals 15 residues. Germline loops: CDR1 SGHRS, CDR2 YFSETQ. The data belong to a study of blood T cell repertoires in COVID-19. For the study at large: Both acute and convalescent COVID-19 samples were obtained from the United States, Italy and Spain. Sample material is recorded as cDNA or gDNA derived from T cells, B-cell-depleted T cells, or PBMCs.

Per the original methods: Reference gene primer amplification in the assay estimated nucleated cell counts. Produced via immunoSEQ multiplex PCR; TCRdb's table is partial and in-frame only. For V, J and clone size, that table is used; D and trimming come from the DNA. The sample records about 320,000 clones, almost 85% being singletons. The chain employs TRBV5-1 and TRBJ2-7; 10 bases agree with TRBD1. Sequencing was carried out using peripheral blood. This TCR was sampled from a human donor in a cohort sampled during active COVID-19. The CDR3 DNA reads TGCGCCAGCAGCAAGGGACAGGGGAGCTCCTACGAGCAGTACTTC. This encodes CASSKGQGSSYEQYF.